The T cell receptor (beta chain) described here comes from a study of beta chain features in type 1 diabetes. Study summary: Patients were similar to healthy donors in age and gender (as well as in cell yields). All samples combined gave roughly 100,000,000 sorted cells for examination.

Remarks on this clone: Its antigen is as yet unknown.

Overall study findings and caveats: Researchers report that Type 1 diabetes patients had moderately but significantly shorter TCRB CDR3s across all four CD4+ subsets. PCR might favor shorter templates, equally in patients and controls.

The sequenced template was cDNA made from the entire isolated RNA. The data were produced by immunoSEQ multiplex PCR, yet TCRdb's version contains in-frame clones alone and is incomplete. Among 300,000 to 450,000 clones listed, roughly 13% were seen once. CD4+ cells of the naive, central memory, regulatory and stem cell-like memory types were sorted via CD45RO/CCR7/CD25/CD127/CD95/CD27. The sample consisted of naive CD4+ T cells from blood. The sequence derives from a woman under 30 with type 1 diabetes.

The DNA for the CDR3 is TGTGCCAGCAGTACATACAGGGAACGGAGGTCACCCCTCCACTTT. It is translated as CASSTYRERRSPLHF. The chain couples TRBV27 to TRBJ1-6; maybe TRBD1 (6 bases). The length of the CDR3 is 15 residues. V dropped 5 bases and J dropped 10 bases, with 18 bases sitting between them. Germline values: CDR1 MNHEY, CDR2 SMNVEV (reference sequence).